A single sample is the source of the 9 T cell receptor beta chains below, sequenced in a study of blood T cell repertoires in COVID-19 (dated by TCRdb to about 2020). The library relied on the immunoSEQ multiplex PCR assay. In its TCRdb copy, this immuneACCESS table keeps in-frame sequences only and misses some clones. Where compared with another copy, unresolved V genes explain less than half of these, and the others have no known cause. The sample data list roughly 340,000 clones, and about 90% of these were observed just once. The leading ten clones occupy around 3% of the sample. Material for sequencing was peripheral blood. Receptor source: a woman in her twenties or thirties with COVID-19, enrolled during active disease.

The chain joins TRBV10-3 to TRBJ1-1; 8 bases agree with TRBD1. In germline, CDR1 is ENHRY, CDR2 SYGVKD. The CDR3 totals 13 residues. The ends lost 9 bases at V and 3 bases at J; junction bases unmatched: 6. DNA for the CDR3: TGTGCCATAAAGGACAGGGAGGACACTGAAGCTTTCTTT. Amino acids: CAIKDREDTEAFF.

This clone has just one count. The CDR3 DNA follows: TGTGCCAGCAGCCAAGGGTTGGCGGGAACAGATACGCAGTATTTT. Its translation is CASSQGLAGTDTQYF. The rearrangement joins TRBV3-1 (or the pseudogene TRBV3-2) to TRBJ2-3; D may be TRBD2 (6 bases). V was cut by 1 base and J by 3 bases, with 11 bases left in between. Germline V CDR1 and CDR2: LGHDT, YNNKEL (reference sequence). The CDR3 has 15 amino acids.

The rearrangement uses TRBV2 and TRBJ1-5; 8 bases fit TRBD1. This CDR3 has 14 amino acids. V dropped 3 bases and J dropped 6; count of bases not matched to a gene: 4. The V gene's germline CDR1 is SNHLY and CDR2 FYNNEI. DNA of the CDR3: TGTGCCAGCAGTGACCCGGACAGGGCTCAGCCCCAGCATTTT. Translating it yields CASSDPDRAQPQHF.

The chain uses TRBV27 and TRBJ1-1; tentatively, D is TRBD1 (6 bases). V was cut by 5 bases and J by 1 base, with 11 bases left in between. Germline V gene data show CDR1 as MNHEY and CDR2 as SMNVEV (reference sequence). The CDR3 consists of 14 residues. The DNA for the CDR3 is TGTGCCAGCAGTCTGACGACAGGGAACACTGAAGCTTTCTTT. Translation: CASSLTTGNTEAFF.

This clone was recorded only once. The genes are TRBV7-9 and TRBJ1-1; the D is unclear. Germline CDR1 and CDR2: SEHNR and FQNEAQ (reference sequence). V lost 5 bases to trimming and J lost 1 base, with 14 bases between them. The CDR3 has 15 amino acids. CDR3 protein: CASSTTPQENTEAFF. The CDR3 DNA sequence: TGTGCCAGCAGCACCACACCGCAAGAGAACACTGAAGCTTTCTTT.

The rearrangement links TRBV19 to TRBJ2-7; maybe TRBD1 (6 bases). Between the trimmed V and J ends, which lost 5 bases and 0 bases, there was a span of 14 bases. CDR1 is LNHDA and CDR2 is SQIVND in the germline V gene (reference sequence). CDR3 length: 15 residues. The CDR3 DNA is TGTGCCAGTAGTCCCGGTCGGGACAACTCCTACGAGCAGTACTTC. Translation: CASSPGRDNSYEQYF.

V gene TRBV5-1 combines with J gene TRBJ1-2, with unresolved D. The germline gives CDR1 SGHRS, CDR2 YFSETQ. Trimming took 1 base from V and 1 from J, leaving 8 bases between them. CDR3 size: 14 residues. CDR3 in DNA: TGCGCCAGCAGCTTGACTTCGCTTAACTATGGCTACACCTTC. This encodes CASSLTSLNYGYTF.

This chain links TRBV3-1 (or the pseudogene TRBV3-2) with TRBJ2-1; D is possibly TRBD1 (6 bases). Trimming removed 6 bases from V and 3 bases from J, with 15 bases in between. The germline V gene has CDR1 LGHDT and CDR2 YNNKEL (reference sequence). CDR3 length: 15 residues. As DNA, the CDR3 is TGTGCCAGCAGGACAGACAGGAGATACTACAATGAGCAGTTCTTC. The encoded protein is CASRTDRRYYNEQFF.

The chain employs TRBV6-1 and TRBJ2-7, with 7 bases matching TRBD2. The V and J ends lost 1 base and 3 bases, in that order; junction bases with no gene match: 6. This CDR3 region has 15 residues. Per the germline V gene, CDR1 is MNHNS and CDR2 is SASEGT. CDR3 sequence (DNA): TGTGCCAGCAGTGAAGGGGCTAGCGGTTACTACGAGCAGTACGTC. It specifies CASSEGASGYYEQYV.